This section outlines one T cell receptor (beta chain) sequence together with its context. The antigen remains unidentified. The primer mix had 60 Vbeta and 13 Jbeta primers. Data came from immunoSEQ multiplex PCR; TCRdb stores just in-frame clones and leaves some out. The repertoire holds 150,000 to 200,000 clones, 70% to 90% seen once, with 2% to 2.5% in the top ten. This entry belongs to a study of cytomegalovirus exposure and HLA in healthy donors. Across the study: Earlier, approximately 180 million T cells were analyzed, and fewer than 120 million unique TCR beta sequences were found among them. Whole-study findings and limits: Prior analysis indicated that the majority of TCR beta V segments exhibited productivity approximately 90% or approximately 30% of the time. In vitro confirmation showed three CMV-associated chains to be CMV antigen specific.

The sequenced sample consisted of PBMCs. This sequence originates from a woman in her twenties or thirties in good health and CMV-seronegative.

The CDR3 DNA is TGTGCCAGCAGTTACGGGCAGGTGGGCGAGCAGTACTTC. This translates into CASSYGQVGEQYF. This sequence joins TRBV6-5 and TRBJ2-7; no firm D call. CDR1 is MNHEY, CDR2 SVGAGI, per germline. This CDR3 has 13 residues. Trimming cost V 2 bases and J 6 bases, with 11 bases left between them.